This note documents a single TCR beta chain sequence. Its antigen is not yet known. No per-base quality is available; no much larger clone lies one base away. TCRbeta CDR3 regions were amplified from genomic DNA by means of the immunoSEQ Assay, a bias-controlled multiplex PCR. Per the original workflow: Within the assay, amplification of reference gene primers was used to estimate how many nucleated cells each sample contained. To quantify the absolute abundance of each unique TCRbeta CDR3 rearrangement, sequence reads were collapsed and filtered. For each sample, productive Simpson clonality was calculated as the square root of Simpson's diversity index over productive rearrangements. This is the immuneACCESS table as TCRdb keeps it, with only in-frame sequences that have V and J called. A part of the clones is gone; compared with another copy, unresolved V genes explain less than half, and the rest is unexplained. V and J calls and clone size come straight from that table; D and trimming were deduced from the DNA. Within this sample are more than 50,000 clones, with about 82% of them counted one time only. Around 9.7% of the sample belongs to the ten largest clones.

The collaborating institutions used their own protocols to collect whole blood in K2EDTA tubes. For TCRbeta analysis, collaborators shipped samples as frozen whole blood, isolated PBMCs, or DNA extracted from either of those sample types. The sample comes from a study of blood T cell repertoires in COVID-19 (TCRdb year 2020). With regard to the full study: Samples from collaborators originated in the United States, Italy and Spain and spanned both the acute and convalescent phases of COVID-19. Subjects who had been exposed to COVID-19, were actively infected with it, or had recovered from it provided the deeply sampled blood TCRbeta repertoires that made up the dataset. Nearly every sample came with metadata listing a de-identified subject ID, COVID-19 status, age in years and sex. HLA class I and class II types, where available, came from metadata supplied by the sample provider rather than from assay-based typing. The samples were drawn from the first 160 participants of the ongoing ImmuneRACE study and from some 1,300 subjects provided by 6 global collaborators. The prospective study material was composed of cDNA or gDNA derived from T cells, B-cell-depleted T cells, or PBMCs. The repertoires were released in a freely available public database intended as a resource for research on the immune response to SARS-CoV-2. Paper-wide results and their limitations: Clinical and demographic metadata were provided uncurated, with the amount varying by source and participant.

CDR1 and CDR2, per the germline V gene, are SGDLS and YYNGEE. Clipping removes 3 bases from V and 0 bases from J, with 2 as the unmatched junction base count. The CDR3 runs 14 residues from the cysteine to the phenylalanine. This entry keeps only the CDR3 DNA: 42 bases, framed from base 1. The receptor comes from a human donor in a cohort sampled during active COVID-19. The specimen was peripheral blood. This receptor chain uses TRBV9 and TRBJ1-2; 7 central nucleotides agree with TRBD1. The sequenced DNA: TGTGCCAGCAGCGGTGGGACAGCTAACTATGGCTACACCTTC. Its translation reads: CASSGGTANYGYTF.